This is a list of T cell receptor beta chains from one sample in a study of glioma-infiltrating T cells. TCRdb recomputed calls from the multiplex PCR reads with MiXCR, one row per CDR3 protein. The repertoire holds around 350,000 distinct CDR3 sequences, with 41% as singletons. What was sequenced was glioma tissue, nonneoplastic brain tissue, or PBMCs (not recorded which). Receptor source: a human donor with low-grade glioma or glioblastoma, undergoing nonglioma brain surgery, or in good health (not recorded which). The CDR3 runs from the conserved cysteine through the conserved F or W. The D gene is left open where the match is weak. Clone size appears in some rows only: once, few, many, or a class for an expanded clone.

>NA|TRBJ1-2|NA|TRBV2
TGTGCCAGCAGTGAATCCAGGGCTGGTGGCTACACCTTC
CASSESRAGGYTF
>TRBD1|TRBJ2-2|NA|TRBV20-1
TGCAGTGCTAACAGGGGGCTGAGCACCGGGGAGCTGTTTTTT
CSANRGLSTGELFF
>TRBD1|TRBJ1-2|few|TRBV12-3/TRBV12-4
TGTGCCAGCAGTTCCTCAGGACAGGGCTTCTATGGCTACACCTTC
CASSSSGQGFYGYTF
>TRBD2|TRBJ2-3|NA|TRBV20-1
TGCAGTGCTAGAGAATGGCGGGAGGGGACTAGCTACGATACGCAGTATTTT
CSAREWREGTSYDTQYF
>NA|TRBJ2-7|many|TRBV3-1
TGTGCCAGCAGCCTGGCCAGCGGTTTAGAGCAGTACTTC
CASSLASGLEQYF
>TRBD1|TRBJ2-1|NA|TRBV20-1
TGCAGTGCTAGGTCCCGGACAGGGCCCTCCTACAATGAGCAGTTCTTC
CSARSRTGPSYNEQFF
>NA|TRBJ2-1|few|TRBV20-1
TGCAGTGCTAGAAATCCTAGCCCTTACAATGAGCAGTTCTTC
CSARNPSPYNEQFF
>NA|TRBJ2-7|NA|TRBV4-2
TGTGCCAGCAGCCAAGAGGCAGCGGCGGCCTACGAGCAGTACTTC
CASSQEAAAAYEQYF
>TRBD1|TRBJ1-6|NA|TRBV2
TGTGCCAGCAAGCAGGGACAGGGTGAGGATAATTCACCCCTCCACTTT
CASKQGQGEDNSPLHF
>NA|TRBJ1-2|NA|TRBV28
TGTGCCAGCAGTTTGCCTGGATGGGGGCCCTATGGCTACACCTTC
CASSLPGWGPYGYTF
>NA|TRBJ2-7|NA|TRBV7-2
TGTGCCAGCAGCTCAATGGACAGTTTTCGTTCCTACGAGCAGTACTTC
CASSSMDSFRSYEQYF
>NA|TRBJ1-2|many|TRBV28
TGTGCCAGCAACGAAGTCTGGAACTATGGCTACACCTTC
CASNEVWNYGYTF
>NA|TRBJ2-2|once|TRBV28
TGTGCCAGCACCACAACTCCCCTGGAGGGGGTAAACACCGGGGAGCTGTTTTTT
CASTTTPLEGVNTGELFF
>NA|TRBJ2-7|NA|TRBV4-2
TGTGCCAGCAGCCAAGAGCGGTCAGGCAGGGGCGAGCAGTACTTC
CASSQERSGRGEQYF
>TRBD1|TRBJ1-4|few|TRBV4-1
TGCGCCAGCAGCCAAGACGGGACAGTAAATGAAAAACTGTTTTTT
CASSQDGTVNEKLFF
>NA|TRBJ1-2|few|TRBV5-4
TGTGCCAGCAGCACGGGATCGGTAAACGGATACTATGGCTACACCTTC
CASSTGSVNGYYGYTF
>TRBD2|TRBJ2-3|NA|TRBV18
TGTGCCAGCTCACCGACTAGCGGGACGGCAGATACGCAGTATTTT
CASSPTSGTADTQYF
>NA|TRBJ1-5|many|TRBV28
TGTGCCAGCAGTTTTGGACAGAGATATTCCAATCAGCCCCAGCATTTT
CASSFGQRYSNQPQHF
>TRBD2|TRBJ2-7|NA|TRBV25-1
TGTGCCGTGGGGCTAGCGGGAGGAGCGGGCGGGCAGTACTTC
CAVGLAGGAGGQYF
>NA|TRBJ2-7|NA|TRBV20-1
TGCAGTGCTCCTCGGGGGAGCTCCCACGAGCAGTACTTC
CSAPRGSSHEQYF
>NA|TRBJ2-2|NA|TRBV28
TGTGCCAGCAGTGCCCTGAACACCGGGGAGCTGTTTTTT
CASSALNTGELFF
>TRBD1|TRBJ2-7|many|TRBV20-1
TGCAGTGCCGCAAGGGTACAGGGGTTGCACGAGCAGTACTTC
CSAARVQGLHEQYF
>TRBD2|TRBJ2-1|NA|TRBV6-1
TGTGCCAGCAGCGATCCCGGATCGACTAGCGGGGGACACTACAATGAGCAGTTCTTC
CASSDPGSTSGGHYNEQFF
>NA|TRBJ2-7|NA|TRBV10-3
TGTGCCATCAGTTTCCAAGAGTGGTACCTCGAGCAGTACTTC
CAISFQEWYLEQYF
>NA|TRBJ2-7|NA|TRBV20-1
TGCAGTGCCCCCCCTCTGAGCTCCTACGAGCAGTACTTC
CSAPPLSSYEQYF
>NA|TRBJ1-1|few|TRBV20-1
TGCAGTGCTATGGGCAGCCTGCACACTGAAGCTTTCTTT
CSAMGSLHTEAFF
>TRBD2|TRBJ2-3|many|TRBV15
TGTGCCACCAACCCGGGACTAGCGGGAGAAGAGGATACGCAGTATTTT
CATNPGLAGEEDTQYF
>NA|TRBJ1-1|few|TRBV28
TGTGCCAGCAGTTCTATCGGACAGTCCCCTGAAGCTTTCTTT
CASSSIGQSPEAFF
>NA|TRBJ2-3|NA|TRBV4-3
TGCGCCAGCAGCCAAGGGTCAGGGTACACAGATACGCAGTATTTT
CASSQGSGYTDTQYF
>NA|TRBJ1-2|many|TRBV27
TGTGCCAGCAGTTTAGGCGGCCGATCTAACTATGGCTACACCTTC
CASSLGGRSNYGYTF
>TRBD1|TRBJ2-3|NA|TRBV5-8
TGCGCCAGCAGCTTGAACAGGGGGCGAGATACGCAGTATTTT
CASSLNRGRDTQYF
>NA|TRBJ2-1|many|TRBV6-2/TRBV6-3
TGTGCCAGCAGTTACTCGACTAGCTACAATGAGCAGTTCTTC
CASSYSTSYNEQFF
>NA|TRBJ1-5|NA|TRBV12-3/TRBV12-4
TGTGCCAGCAGTTTCCGCGGGACACGAAATCAGCCCCAGCATTTT
CASSFRGTRNQPQHF
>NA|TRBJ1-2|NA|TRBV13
TGTGCCAGTAGCCCCCGGGGGAATCACTATGGCTACACCTTC
CASSPRGNHYGYTF
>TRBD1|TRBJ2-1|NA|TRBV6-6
TGTGCCAGCACCCAGGGACAGGGCTCGGATGAGCAGTTCTTC
CASTQGQGSDEQFF
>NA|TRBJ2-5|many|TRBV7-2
TGTGCCAGCAGCTTAGCTCACCCGCGGTACGAGACCCAGTACTTC
CASSLAHPRYETQYF
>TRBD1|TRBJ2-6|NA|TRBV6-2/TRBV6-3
TGTGCCAGCAGGTTTGTGGGGACAGGGCGGTCTGGGGCCAACGTCCTGACTTTC
CASRFVGTGRSGANVLTF